The rows below give T cell receptor beta chains drawn from one sample of a study of blood T cell repertoires in COVID-19. Produced via immunoSEQ multiplex PCR; TCRdb's table is partial and in-frame only. The top ten clones hold approximately 2.4% of a sample with some 390,000 clones, about 87% of them seen once. Sequenced material: peripheral blood. These receptors were obtained from a woman aged 60-70 years with COVID-19, enrolled during active disease. The CDR3 runs from the conserved cysteine through the conserved F or W.

13,TRBV7-2,TRBJ1-2,CASFMSHLDGYTF
14,TRBV29-1,TRBJ2-2,CSVRRGADTGELFF
14,TRBV7-9,TRBJ2-3,CASSLGVSTDTQYF
15,TRBV5-1,TRBJ2-3,CASSEGQTSTDTQYF
14,TRBV29-1,TRBJ2-7,CSVAGDRGGYEQYF
14,TRBV19,TRBJ2-2,CASSSGGLTGELFF
13,TRBV10-3,TRBJ1-2,CAIRDRVGYGYTF
18,TRBV3-1/TRBV3-2,TRBJ2-3,CASSQLLAGRAVTDTQYF
17,TRBV15,TRBJ2-6,CATSRGPYSSGANVLTF
12,TRBV28,TRBJ2-7,CASSSTRGEQYF
15,TRBV5-1,TRBJ1-2,CASSPQGAGGHGYTF
15,TRBV9,TRBJ1-1,CASSVMGTGATEAFF
15,TRBV5-8,TRBJ1-2,CASPYQGKRNYGYTF
16,TRBV5-1,TRBJ2-7,CASSLDFTGTSYEQYF
12,TRBV12-3/TRBV12-4,TRBJ1-1,CASSFEGVEAFF
16,TRBV18,TRBJ2-1,CASSPGLAGAYNEQFF
13,TRBV7-3,TRBJ2-7,CASSSDRSYEQYF
13,TRBV30,TRBJ2-5,CAWSGDIRETQYF
15,TRBV13,TRBJ1-1,CASSSTPVNPGRAFF
16,TRBV5-4,TRBJ2-5,CASSLPGQGAHETQYF
14,TRBV7-2,TRBJ2-7,CASSQSGGAYEQYF
14,TRBV5-4,TRBJ1-1,CASSSTGRDTEAFF
14,TRBV28,TRBJ1-2,CASTRPGLLFGYTF
18,TRBV4-1,TRBJ1-2,CASSQDIRQGPISRGYTF
13,TRBV15,TRBJ1-2,CATSRQGRYGYTF